These 12 T cell receptor beta chains were all obtained from the same sample, sequenced in a study of CD8 T cells in Susac syndrome. RNA was extracted with the RNeasy kit, and a quantity of roughly 0.5 to 1 ug was reverse transcribed using random hexamers. Via MiXCR, TCRdb re-called the immunoSEQ multiplex PCR reads, giving one row per CDR3 protein. The sample carries approximately 120,000 distinct CDR3 sequences, approximately 96% recorded once. Material for sequencing was CD4+ T cells from PBMCs. Every receptor here comes from a human donor in good health.

This clonotype showed up just once. J is TRBJ2-1 and V is TRBV3-1; 13 positions match TRBD2. Trimming removed 4 bases from V and 7 bases from J; junction bases left unmatched: 10. Germline-derived CDR1 and CDR2 are LGHDT and YNNKEL (reference sequence). The CDR3 covers 17 residues. CDR3 DNA: TGTGCCAGCAGCCTTTCTCAACTAGCGGGAGGGCAGAATGAGCAGTTCTTC. Its protein is CASSLSQLAGGQNEQFF.

The chain joins TRBV12-5 to TRBJ1-2; D might be TRBD1 (5 bases). The CDR3 is 12 residues long. Germline values: CDR1 LGHNT, CDR2 FRNRAP. V lost 7 bases, J lost 4 bases, and 10 bases lay in between. CDR3: CASAGHFYGYTF. CDR3 DNA sequence: TGTGCTAGTGCCGGACACTTCTATGGCTACACCTTC. Filled out from reference TRBV12-5 and TRBJ1-2, the complete variable domain reads DARVTQTPRHKVTEMGQEVTMRCQPILGHNTVFWYRQTMMQGLELLAYFRNRAPLDDSGMPKDRFSAEMPDATLATLKIQPSEPRDSAVYFCASAGHFYGYTFGSGTRLTVV.

J is TRBJ2-7 and V is TRBV7-9, with D possibly matching TRBD2 (6 bases). Trimming stripped 0 bases from V and 2 bases from J, with 17 bases between. Germline V gene lookup returns CDR1 SEHNR and CDR2 FQNEAQ (reference sequence). The CDR3 has 17 amino acids. The CDR3 region has the DNA TGTGCCAGCAGCTTAGCGCGGGACTCAGGAGCCACCTACGAGCAGTACTTC. Residues: CASSLARDSGATYEQYF.

The genes are TRBV18 and TRBJ2-1, with 8 bases identical to TRBD2. V shed 0 bases, J shed 7 bases, and the junction held 5 bases outside the gene matches. This CDR3 is built from 15 residues. Germline V gene sequence: CDR1 KGHSH, CDR2 LQKENI. CDR3 DNA sequence: TGTGCCAGCTCACCACCTAGCGGGATATGGAATGAGCAGTTCTTC. This sequence encodes CASSPPSGIWNEQFF.

V and J are TRBV6-2 or TRBV6-3 and TRBJ2-1; D not resolved. V dropped 4 bases and J dropped 3 bases, with 4 bases sitting between them. The CDR3 is 12 residues long. CDR1 MNHEY and CDR2 SVGEGT come from the germline V gene. Here the CDR3 reads CASSWNYNEQFF. The CDR3 coding sequence is TGTGCCAGCAGTTGGAACTACAATGAGCAGTTCTTC.

V gene TRBV5-6 combines with J gene TRBJ2-3; no reliable D call. Germline loops: CDR1 SGHDT, CDR2 YYEEEE. Trimming pared 2 bases from V and 0 bases from J, leaving 10 bases between. CDR3 length: 15 amino acids. CDR3 DNA sequence: TGTGCCAGCAGCTTTGTCGAAGTTAGCACAGATACGCAGTATTTT. This encodes CASSFVEVSTDTQYF.

The genes are TRBV12-3 or TRBV12-4 and TRBJ1-2; D gene ambiguous. V was cut by 4 bases and J by 8 bases, with 17 bases left in between. The CDR3 length is 14 residues. The CDR3 DNA reads TGTGCCAGCAGTTCACTTATGGGAGTAGGAGGCTACACCTTC. Its translation: CASSSLMGVGGYTF.

The gene calls are TRBV3-1 and TRBJ2-3; 7 bases agree with TRBD1. Looked up from germline, CDR1 is LGHDT and CDR2 is YNNKEL (reference sequence). The CDR3 contains 16 residues. V was clipped by 3 bases and J by 1 base; unmatched bases: 7. CDR3 protein: CASSQTGFEGTDTQYF. CDR3 sequence (DNA): TGTGCCAGCAGCCAGACAGGGTTTGAGGGCACAGATACGCAGTATTTT.

The rearrangement links TRBV7-9 to TRBJ2-1; 9 bases match TRBD2. V was clipped by 8 bases and J by 8 bases; unmatched bases: 7. The germline gives CDR1 SEHNR, CDR2 FQNEAQ (reference sequence). The CDR3 runs 13 residues. CDR3 amino acids: CASRRLAVYEQFF. The CDR3 DNA reads TGTGCCAGCCGGCGACTAGCGGTCTATGAGCAGTTCTTC.

V is TRBV20-1 and J is TRBJ2-7; 9 positions agree with TRBD2. The CDR3 runs to 15 residues. Germline values: CDR1 DFQATT, CDR2 SNEGSKA (reference sequence). V was clipped by 3 bases and J by 3 bases; unmatched bases: 9. For the CDR3, the DNA is TGCAGTGCTAGGACGGCTAGCGGGGACCGCTACGAGCAGTACTTC. Translating gives CSARTASGDRYEQYF.

This clonotype was counted only a few times. The chain couples TRBV24-1 to TRBJ2-7; tentative D call: TRBD1 (6 bases). The CDR3 consists of 14 residues. Trimming took off 12 bases at V and 2 bases at J, with 19 bases between the two ends. Germline-derived CDR1 and CDR2 are KGHDR and SFDVKD. DNA of the CDR3: TGTGCCGTCAACCGACAGGATTCAGCCTACGAGCAGTACTTC. This codes for CAVNRQDSAYEQYF.

This chain links TRBV5-6 with TRBJ2-1, with 13 bases identical to TRBD2. This CDR3 contains 15 residues. The germline V gene encodes CDR1 SGHDT and CDR2 YYEEEE. V lost 7 bases to trimming and J lost 3 bases; unmatched junction nucleotides: 4. The CDR3 protein is CASLGTSGIYNEQFF. The CDR3 DNA sequence: TGTGCCAGCTTAGGGACTAGCGGGATCTACAATGAGCAGTTCTTC.